A selection of T cell receptor beta chains follows, all from one sample in a study of blood T cell repertoires in COVID-19. The method was immunoSEQ multiplex PCR; TCRdb's version includes in-frame clones alone and lacks a portion of them. The profile shows about 28,000 clones, around 90% of them singletons. The sequencing sample was made of peripheral blood. Every receptor here comes from a man in his fifties or sixties with active COVID-19. The CDR3 runs from the conserved cysteine through the conserved F or W. Fields, in order: D gene, clone size, V gene, J gene, CDR3 DNA, CDR3 protein. D genes are given only for firm matches. Expanded clones get a size class; other rows say once, few or many, or leave the size out.

>.|.|TRBV6-2/TRBV6-3|TRBJ2-7
TGTGCCAGCAGTTTCAGCTACGAGCAGTACTTC
CASSFSYEQYF
>.|once|TRBV10-3|TRBJ2-1
TGTGCCATCAGAGAATATTGGGGCGGGGCTGGTGAGCAGTTCTTC
CAIREYWGGAGEQFF
>TRBD1|.|TRBV9|TRBJ2-2
TGTGCCAGCAGTACGACAGGGCAGAACACCGGGGAGCTGTTTTTT
CASSTTGQNTGELFF
>.|.|TRBV9|TRBJ1-5
TGTGCCAGCAGCGTAACCCCCCAGGGGCAGCCCCAGCATTTT
CASSVTPQGQPQHF
>TRBD1|.|TRBV3-1/TRBV3-2|TRBJ2-7
TGTGCCAGCAGCCCTGACCGGGACAGGGGATACGAGCAGTACTTC
CASSPDRDRGYEQYF
>.|.|TRBV6-1|TRBJ2-6
TGTGCCAGCAGTGTAGGGGCCAATTGGGCTGGGGCCAACGTCCTGACTTTC
CASSVGANWAGANVLTF
>.|.|TRBV29-1|TRBJ1-1
TGCAGCGTTGACGGACCTGCGGGTGCCACTGAAGCTTTCTTT
CSVDGPAGATEAFF
>.|.|TRBV9|TRBJ1-6
TGTGCCAGCAGCGTAGCTACTTCGGGTTCACCCCTCCACTTT
CASSVATSGSPLHF
>.|.|TRBV5-4|TRBJ2-1
TGTGCCAGCAGCTTGCCAGGTAATGAGCAGTTCTTC
CASSLPGNEQFF
>.|.|TRBV6-2/TRBV6-3|TRBJ2-2
TGTGCCAGCAGTTACTCGGGGGGGCCCACCGGGGAGCTGTTTTTT
CASSYSGGPTGELFF
>.|.|TRBV3-1/TRBV3-2|TRBJ2-1
TGTGCCAGCGGGAGCGGTCTGGGCTCCTACAATGAGCAGTTCTTC
CASGSGLGSYNEQFF
>.|.|TRBV4-1|TRBJ2-7
TGCGCCAGCAGCCAAGAGGGAGGAGCCTACTACGAGCAGTACTTC
CASSQEGGAYYEQYF
>TRBD1|.|TRBV3-1/TRBV3-2|TRBJ1-2
TGTGCCAGCAGCCCGAATTCTGACAGGGCCTATGGCTACACCTTC
CASSPNSDRAYGYTF
>TRBD2|.|TRBV23-1|TRBJ2-1
TGCGCCAGCAGTCCCCTGGCGGCTAGCGGGACCTACAATGAGCAGTTCTTC
CASSPLAASGTYNEQFF
>TRBD1|.|TRBV20-1|TRBJ2-7
TGCAGTGCTAGTCAGACAGGGGAACCCGAGCAGTACTTC
CSASQTGEPEQYF
>TRBD1|.|TRBV6-5|TRBJ2-1
TGTGCCAGCAGAAGGGGACAGGGATCTTACAATGAGCAGTTCTTC
CASRRGQGSYNEQFF
>.|.|TRBV3-1/TRBV3-2|TRBJ1-2
TGTGCCAGCAGCCGAGCGGGAGACTATGGCTACACCTTC
CASSRAGDYGYTF
>TRBD1|.|TRBV6-2/TRBV6-3|TRBJ2-7
TGTGCCAGCAGCGGGACAGGGCGGAATGGCGAGCAGTACTTC
CASSGTGRNGEQYF
>TRBD1|once|TRBV7-9|TRBJ2-3
TGTGCCAGCAGACACACAGGGGAAAAAAAAGATACGCAGTATTTT
CASRHTGEKKDTQYF
>.|.|TRBV30|TRBJ1-2
TGTGCCTGGCAAATACAGGCTAACTATGGCTACACCTTC
CAWQIQANYGYTF
>TRBD1|.|TRBV5-1|TRBJ1-5
TGCGCCAGCAGCCAAGGGGACAGGGGTCAGCCCCAGCATTTT
CASSQGDRGQPQHF
>.|.|TRBV9|TRBJ2-1
TGTGCCAGCAGCGTAACTAGCAATTCCAATGAGCAGTTCTTC
CASSVTSNSNEQFF
>.|.|TRBV5-1|TRBJ1-4
TGCGCCAGCAGCTTGGAGGCAGGCGATGAAAAACTGTTTTTT
CASSLEAGDEKLFF
>TRBD1|.|TRBV5-4|TRBJ2-7
TGTGCCAGCAGCCCCCCGGGACAGTCCCCCTACGAGCAGTACTTC
CASSPPGQSPYEQYF
>.|.|TRBV5-6|TRBJ2-3
TGTGCCAGCAGCCCTACGCCTCAGGGGGGCGATACGCAGTATTTT
CASSPTPQGGDTQYF
>.|.|TRBV19|TRBJ2-7
TGTGCCAGTAGTATAGGCCCCTCGCGGGAGCAGTACTTC
CASSIGPSREQYF
>TRBD1|.|TRBV7-6|TRBJ2-6
TGTGCCAGCAGCAAGGGACAGATCTCTGGGGCCAACGTCCTGACTTTC
CASSKGQISGANVLTF
>.|.|TRBV5-1|TRBJ1-1
TGCGCCAATCCCCAAGCCCGGGATCTGAACACTGAAGCTTTCTTT
CANPQARDLNTEAFF
>TRBD2|.|TRBV9|TRBJ2-2
TGTGCCAGCAGCGTAGAAGGACTAGCGGGGACCGGGGAGCTGTTTTTT
CASSVEGLAGTGELFF
>TRBD1|.|TRBV29-1|TRBJ1-3
TGCAGCGCTTGGGACAGAACCTCTGGAAACACCATATATTTT
CSAWDRTSGNTIYF
>TRBD1|few|TRBV2|TRBJ1-4
TGTGCCAGCAGGCGGGACAGGGGATCTAATGAAAAACTGTTTTTT
CASRRDRGSNEKLFF
>.|.|TRBV5-5|TRBJ1-2
TGTGCCAGCAGCGAACATCCAAACAGGGCGGGCTACACCTTC
CASSEHPNRAGYTF
>TRBD1|.|TRBV6-5|TRBJ1-2
TGTGCCAGCAGAGTCGACAGGGATGATGGCTACACCTTC
CASRVDRDDGYTF
>.|.|TRBV28|TRBJ2-5
TGTGCCAGCCGGGCCCAAGGAGGGGAGACCCAGTACTTC
CASRAQGGETQYF
>.|.|TRBV28|TRBJ2-1
TGTGCCAGCAGTTTGGCGGGGATCTACAATGAGCAGTTCTTC
CASSLAGIYNEQFF
>.|.|TRBV28|TRBJ1-4
TGTGCCAGCACGGGTCCCCTTACAAAACTGTTTTTT
CASTGPLTKLFF
>.|.|TRBV28|TRBJ2-1
TGTGCCAGCAGCCTCTCCGGGGGTGAGCAGTTCTTC
CASSLSGGEQFF
>.|.|TRBV5-1|TRBJ1-3
TGCGCCAGCAGCCCTGAAGGGGTCTCTGGAAACACCATATATTTT
CASSPEGVSGNTIYF
>.|.|TRBV7-9|TRBJ1-4
TGTGCCAGCAGCTTTGGGACTAATAATGAAAAACTGTTTTTT
CASSFGTNNEKLFF
>.|.|TRBV28|TRBJ1-2
TGTGCCAGCAGGGTCTCTGAGGTTGGTGGCTACACCTTC
CASRVSEVGGYTF
>TRBD1|.|TRBV7-2|TRBJ1-3
TGTGCCAGCAGCCCGACAGGGTTGGGAAACACCATATATTTT
CASSPTGLGNTIYF
>TRBD2|.|TRBV7-6|TRBJ2-5
TGTGCCAGCAGCTTAGTGACTAGCGGGGGGGCGGGGACCCAGTACTTC
CASSLVTSGGAGTQYF
>TRBD2|.|TRBV2|TRBJ2-1
TGTGCCAGCATTCAGGGACTAGCTCTTAGTGAGCAGTTCTTC
CASIQGLALSEQFF
>.|.|TRBV25-1|TRBJ2-7
TGTGCCAGCAGTGCCATTCTCGAGAACCGATACGAGCAGTACTTC
CASSAILENRYEQYF
>.|.|TRBV3-1/TRBV3-2|TRBJ1-6
TGTGCCAGCAGCCAAGATCCACTAGGGCATTCACCCCTCCACTTT
CASSQDPLGHSPLHF
>.|.|TRBV6-5|TRBJ1-2
TGTGCCAGCATCCGGGCGGGGGGCCGCTATGGCTACACCTTC
CASIRAGGRYGYTF
>.|.|TRBV7-6|TRBJ2-3
TGTGCCAGCAGCCAATCGACAGGTTCAGATACGCAGTATTTT
CASSQSTGSDTQYF
>.|.|TRBV28|TRBJ1-5
TGTGCCAGCAGTTTTTATGGCACTAGCAATCAGCCCCAGCATTTT
CASSFYGTSNQPQHF
>.|.|TRBV19|TRBJ1-1
TGTGCCAGCCGAGTCGTGCAGGGGCGTATCATCACTGAAGCTTTCTTT
CASRVVQGRIITEAFF
>TRBD1|.|TRBV2|TRBJ2-4
TGTGCCAGCAGTGCCCGGACAGGAGTAGGAAACATTCAGTACTTC
CASSARTGVGNIQYF
>.|.|TRBV29-1|TRBJ1-5
TGCAGCGTTGAAGTCCGATGGGGGCTTGGAGTAAGCAATCAGCCCCAGCATTTT
CSVEVRWGLGVSNQPQHF
>TRBD2|once|TRBV14|TRBJ2-1
TGTGCCAGCAGCACCCAGCGGGGCGCAAACTATGAGCAGTTCTTC
CASSTQRGANYEQFF
>TRBD1|.|TRBV6-5|TRBJ2-7
TGTGCCAGCGTAGATACAGGGGGCGTCTACGAGCAGTACTTC
CASVDTGGVYEQYF
>TRBD2|.|TRBV20-1|TRBJ2-3
TGCAGTGCTAGTAGGGCTAGCGGGGGTCGAACAGATACGCAGTATTTT
CSASRASGGRTDTQYF
>TRBD1|.|TRBV28|TRBJ2-2
TGTGCCAGCACCCCGGGGACAGGTTGGAGGGGGGAGCTGTTTTTT
CASTPGTGWRGELFF
>TRBD1|.|TRBV29-1|TRBJ1-2
TGCAGCGTTTCGGACAGGGGAGGCTATGGCTACACCTTC
CSVSDRGGYGYTF
>TRBD2|.|TRBV6-6|TRBJ2-5
TGTGCCAGCAGCCAGCGCCTGGCGGGGGGCGGGGACCAGTACTTC
CASSQRLAGGGDQYF
>.|.|TRBV2|TRBJ2-5
TGTGCCAGCAGTGAACCTCACAAGGGGGAAGAGACCCAGTACTTC
CASSEPHKGEETQYF
>TRBD2|.|TRBV28|TRBJ2-7
TGTGCCAGCAATACTCTAGCGGAGGAGCAGTACTTC
CASNTLAEEQYF